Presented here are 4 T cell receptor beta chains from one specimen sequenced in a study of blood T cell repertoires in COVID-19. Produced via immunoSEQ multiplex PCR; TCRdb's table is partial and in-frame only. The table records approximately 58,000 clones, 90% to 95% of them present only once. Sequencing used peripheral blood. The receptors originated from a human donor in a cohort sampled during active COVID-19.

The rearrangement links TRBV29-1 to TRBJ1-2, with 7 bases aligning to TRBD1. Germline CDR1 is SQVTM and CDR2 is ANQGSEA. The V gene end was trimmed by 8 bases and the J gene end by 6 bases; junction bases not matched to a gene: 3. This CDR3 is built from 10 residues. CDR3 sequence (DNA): TGCAGCACCGACAGGGATGGCTACACCTTC. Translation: CSTDRDGYTF.

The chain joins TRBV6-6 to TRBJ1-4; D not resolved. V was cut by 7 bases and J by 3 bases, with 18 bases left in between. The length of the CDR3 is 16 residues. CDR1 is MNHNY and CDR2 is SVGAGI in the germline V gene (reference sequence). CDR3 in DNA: TGTGCCAGCACCTCCCGGTCGGGGTTGGCTAATGAAAAACTGTTTTTT. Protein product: CASTSRSGLANEKLFF.

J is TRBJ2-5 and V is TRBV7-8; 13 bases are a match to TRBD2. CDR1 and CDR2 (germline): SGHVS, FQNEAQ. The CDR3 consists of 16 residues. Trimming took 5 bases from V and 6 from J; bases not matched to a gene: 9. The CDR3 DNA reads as TGTGCCAGCAGCCCAACTAGCGGGAGGGCCTTGAAGACCCAGTACTTC. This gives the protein CASSPTSGRALKTQYF.

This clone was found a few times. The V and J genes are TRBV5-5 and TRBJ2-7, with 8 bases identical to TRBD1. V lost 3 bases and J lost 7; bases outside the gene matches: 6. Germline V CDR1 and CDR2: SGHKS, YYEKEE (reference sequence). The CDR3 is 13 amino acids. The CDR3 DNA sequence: TGTGCCAGCAGCTGGACTGACAGGGGAGAGCAGTACGTC. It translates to CASSWTDRGEQYV.